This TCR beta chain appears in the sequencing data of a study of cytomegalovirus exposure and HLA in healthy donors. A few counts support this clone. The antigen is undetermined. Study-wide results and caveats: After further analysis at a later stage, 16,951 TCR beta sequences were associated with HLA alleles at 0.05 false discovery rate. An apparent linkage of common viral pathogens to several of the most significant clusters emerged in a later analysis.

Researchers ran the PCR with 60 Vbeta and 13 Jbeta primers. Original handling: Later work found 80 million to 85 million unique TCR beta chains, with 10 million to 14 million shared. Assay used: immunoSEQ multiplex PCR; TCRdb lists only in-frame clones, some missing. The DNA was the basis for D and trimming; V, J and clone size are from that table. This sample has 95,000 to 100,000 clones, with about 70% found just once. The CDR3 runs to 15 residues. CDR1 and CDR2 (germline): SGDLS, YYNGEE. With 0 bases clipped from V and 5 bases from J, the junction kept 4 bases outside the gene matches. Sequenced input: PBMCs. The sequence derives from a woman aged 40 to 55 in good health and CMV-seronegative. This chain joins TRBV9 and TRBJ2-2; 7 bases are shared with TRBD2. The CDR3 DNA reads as TGTGCCAGCAGCGTAGCGGGGGGAGGAACCGGGGAGCTGTTTTTT. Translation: CASSVAGGGTGELFF.